This is a list of T cell receptor beta chains from one sample in a study of Graves' ophthalmopathy and Graves' hyperthyroidism. In TCRdb, the multiplex PCR reads were re-called with MiXCR into one record per CDR3 protein. Here the sample spans over a million distinct CDR3 sequences, 36% being singletons. Input material: peripheral blood or thyroid tissue (not recorded which). The receptors derive from an adult man with Graves' hyperthyroidism. The CDR3 runs from the conserved cysteine through the conserved F or W. A D gene is named only where the DNA matches it firmly. Expanded clones get a size class; other rows say once, few or many, or leave the size out.

V	size	D	J	DNA	CDR3
TRBV10-1	few	TRBD1	TRBJ2-5	TGCGCCAGCAGTGAGTCACACAGGGGAGCAGAGACCCAGTACTTC	CASSESHRGAETQYF
TRBV4-2	many	TRBD1	TRBJ1-6	TGTGCCAGCAGCCAAACCCACAGGGGTCGTGGAGCGTCCTATAATTCACCCCTCCACTTT	CASSQTHRGRGASYNSPLHF
TRBV6-6	-	-	TRBJ1-5	TGTACCAGCAGCTCGATAGGCGGCAATCAGCCCCAGCATTTT	CTSSSIGGNQPQHF
TRBV20-1	many	-	TRBJ1-4	TGCAGTGCTAGAGAGGTCGAGGAAAAACTGTTTTTT	CSAREVEEKLFF
TRBV29-1	many	-	TRBJ2-7	TGCAGCGTTGGGGCAGGGGCATGGGAGCAGTACTTC	CSVGAGAWEQYF
TRBV5-1	once	TRBD2	TRBJ2-5	TGCGCCAGCAGCCCTGGGACTAGCTGGGAGACCCAGTACTTC	CASSPGTSWETQYF
TRBV10-3	many	-	TRBJ2-7	TGTGCCATGAAACGGGACGGAGAGACCTACGAGCAGTACTTC	CAMKRDGETYEQYF
TRBV29-1	few	-	TRBJ2-5	TGCAGCGTTGATCAGGGTTTGGAGACCCAGTACTTC	CSVDQGLETQYF
TRBV6-2/TRBV6-3	-	-	TRBJ1-5	TGTGCCAGCAGTTACACCTACCTGGGGAGGGTCACTCAGCCCCAGCATTTT	CASSYTYLGRVTQPQHF
TRBV19	few	-	TRBJ2-2	TGTGCCAGTAAGATCACCAGCAGCTCGGGGACCGGGGAGCTGTTTTTT	CASKITSSSGTGELFF
TRBV25-1	many	-	TRBJ1-1	TGTGCCAGCAGTCCCCGCGCGACAGTGAACACTGAAGCTTTCTTT	CASSPRATVNTEAFF
TRBV11-2	few	TRBD2	TRBJ2-5	TGTGCCAGCAGTTATTTCTCGGGACTAGCGGGAGTTCTCAGACTAGAGACCCAGTACTTC	CASSYFSGLAGVLRLETQYF
TRBV10-3	-	TRBD1	TRBJ1-6	TGTGCCATCAGTGACAGGGGGAATCAGCCCCTCCACTTT	CAISDRGNQPLHF
TRBV11-2	-	-	TRBJ2-2	TGTGCCAGCAGCGGAGGGGCGGGGAACACCGGGGAGCTGTTTTTT	CASSGGAGNTGELFF
TRBV7-9	many	TRBD1	TRBJ1-2	TGTGCCAGCAGCTTAGACCCGGGACAGGGTGCCTATGGCTACACCTTC	CASSLDPGQGAYGYTF
TRBV12-3/TRBV12-4	once	TRBD2	TRBJ2-2	TGTGCCAGCAGCTCCGGGACTACTGGCGGGGAGCTGTTTTTT	CASSSGTTGGELFF
TRBV7-8	many	TRBD1	TRBJ2-7	TGTGCCAGCAGCGTCCCAGGGGGAATCTACGAGCAGTACTTC	CASSVPGGIYEQYF
TRBV12-3/TRBV12-4	many	TRBD1	TRBJ1-1	TGTGCCAGCAGTACAACAACAGGGGTTACTGAAGCTTTCTTT	CASSTTTGVTEAFF
TRBV7-2	-	TRBD1	TRBJ2-5	TGTGCCAGCAGCCCCCCCGTCACAGGGGTAGAGACCCAGTACTTC	CASSPPVTGVETQYF
TRBV20-1	-	TRBD1	TRBJ2-7	TGCAGTGCTAGACGCCCCGACACAGGGGGTAGAGCCTACGAGCAGTACTTC	CSARRPDTGGRAYEQYF
TRBV19	-	TRBD1	TRBJ1-1	TGTGCCAGTAGTCGATCGACAGGGAGTGAAGCTTTCTTT	CASSRSTGSEAFF
TRBV29-1	-	-	TRBJ1-5	TGCAGCTTAAAGTCCGGGGGCAATCAGCCCCAGCATTTT	CSLKSGGNQPQHF
TRBV6-5	few	-	TRBJ2-7	TGTGCCAGCCTCCTGACAGGCTACGAGCAGTACTTC	CASLLTGYEQYF
TRBV5-5	-	-	TRBJ1-3	TGTGCCAGCAGCAACAGTCACCACTCTGGAAACACCATATATTTT	CASSNSHHSGNTIYF
TRBV5-1	-	-	TRBJ1-1	TGCGCCAGCAGCCTTGGTCTTACGGCGGGACTGGACACTGAAGCTTTCTTT	CASSLGLTAGLDTEAFF
TRBV12-5	few	-	TRBJ1-2	TGTGCTAGTGGTTTAGGGGGGCTCGGCGGCTACACCTTC	CASGLGGLGGYTF
TRBV11-2	few	TRBD1	TRBJ2-7	TGTGCCAGCAGCTTAGATCTCGCGACAGGGATAAGAGAGCAGTACTTC	CASSLDLATGIREQYF
TRBV6-5	few	-	TRBJ1-3	TGTGCCAGCAGTTACCACCCGGAACGAAACACCATATATTTT	CASSYHPERNTIYF
TRBV10-3	-	-	TRBJ2-7	TGTGCCATCAGTGAATGGGACCCCTACGAGCAGTACTTC	CAISEWDPYEQYF
TRBV5-6	-	-	TRBJ1-1	TGTGCCAGCAGCGGAGATGGGGGGGCTCGGGGCACTGAAGCTTTCTTT	CASSGDGGARGTEAFF
TRBV7-9	few	TRBD1	TRBJ1-4	TGTGCCAGCAGTACCCGGACAGGGGAGGAAAAACTGTTTTTT	CASSTRTGEEKLFF
TRBV9	-	-	TRBJ1-5	TGTGCCAGCAGCGTAGAGGGGGGCTACGAGCATTTT	CASSVEGGYEHF
TRBV19	many	TRBD1	TRBJ2-5	TGTGCCAGCAATGGACAGGGCCTGGAGACCCAGTACTTC	CASNGQGLETQYF